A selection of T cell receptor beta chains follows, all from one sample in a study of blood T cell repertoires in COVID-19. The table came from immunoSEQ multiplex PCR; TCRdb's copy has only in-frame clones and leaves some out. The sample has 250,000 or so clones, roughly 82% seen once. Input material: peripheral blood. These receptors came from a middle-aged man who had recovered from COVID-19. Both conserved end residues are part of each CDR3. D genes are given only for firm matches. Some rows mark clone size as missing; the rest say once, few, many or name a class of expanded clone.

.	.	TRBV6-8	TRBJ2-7	TGTGCCAGCGTGGTACAGGGACCTAAGGACTACGAGCAGTACTTC	CASVVQGPKDYEQYF
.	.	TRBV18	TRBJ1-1	TGTGCCAGCTCACCCGCGGGATTCGCTGAAGCTTTCTTT	CASSPAGFAEAFF
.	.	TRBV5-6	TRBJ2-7	TGTGCCAGCAGCTTGTATCTACGACAATCCTACGAGCAGTACTTC	CASSLYLRQSYEQYF
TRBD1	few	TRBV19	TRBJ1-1	TGTGCCAGTAGGGGACAGCCTAAACAAATGAACACTGAAGCTTTCTTT	CASRGQPKQMNTEAFF
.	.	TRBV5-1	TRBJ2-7	TGCGCCAGCAGCCCGTTCCCCACAGGGAACTACGAGCAGTACTTC	CASSPFPTGNYEQYF
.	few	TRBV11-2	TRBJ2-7	TGTGCCAGCAGCTTAGGGGTGGGAGAGGCACTGTTCGACGAGCAGTACTTC	CASSLGVGEALFDEQYF
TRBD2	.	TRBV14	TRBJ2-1	TGTGCCAGCAGCCAAGAACCCTGGACTAGCGGGAGCAATGAGCAGTTCTTC	CASSQEPWTSGSNEQFF
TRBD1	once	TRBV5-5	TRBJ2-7	TGTGCCAGCAGCCCCTCCGGGACAGGGGCCGAGCAGTACTTC	CASSPSGTGAEQYF
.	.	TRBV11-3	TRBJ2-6	TGTGCCAGCAGCGAGGGGGGGCCTGGGGCCAACGTCCTGACTTTC	CASSEGGPGANVLTF
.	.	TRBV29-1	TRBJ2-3	TGCAGCGTTGATAAAAACACAGATACGCAGTATTTT	CSVDKNTDTQYF
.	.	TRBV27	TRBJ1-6	TGTGCCAGCAGTTTAGTGGTGCGGGGGAGAACACCCCTCCACTTT	CASSLVVRGRTPLHF
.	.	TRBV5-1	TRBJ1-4	TGCGCCAGCAGCTTGGAGGGGGCTAATGAAAAACTGTTTTTT	CASSLEGANEKLFF
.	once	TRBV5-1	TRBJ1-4	TGCGCCAGCAGCTTCACAGGGAACAATGAAAAACTGTTTTTT	CASSFTGNNEKLFF
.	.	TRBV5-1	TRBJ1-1	TGCGCCAGCAACCTATTCGGGGGAGGCACTGAAGCTTTCTTT	CASNLFGGGTEAFF
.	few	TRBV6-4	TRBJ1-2	TGTGCCAGCAGTGACAGTTGGGGTGGGGAGGATGGCTACACCTTC	CASSDSWGGEDGYTF
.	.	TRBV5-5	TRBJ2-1	TGTGCCAGCGCCTCCCACCCTAGCTACAATGAGCAGTTCTTC	CASASHPSYNEQFF
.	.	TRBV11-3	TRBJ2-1	TGTGCCAGCAGCTTAGGAACAGGGCCCAACAATGAGCAGTTCTTC	CASSLGTGPNNEQFF
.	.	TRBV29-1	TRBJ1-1	TGCAGCGTAAACAGGGAAGGAGGTGAAGCTTTCTTT	CSVNREGGEAFF
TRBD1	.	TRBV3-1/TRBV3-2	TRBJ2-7	TGTGCCAGCAGCCAGCAGGGGGCGGGCGAGCAGTACTTC	CASSQQGAGEQYF
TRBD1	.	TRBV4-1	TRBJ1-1	TGCGCCAGCAGCCACAGACAGGGTACGAACACTGAAGCTTTCTTT	CASSHRQGTNTEAFF
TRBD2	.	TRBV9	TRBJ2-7	TGTGCCAGCAGCGCTACTAGCGGGGGCTCCACCTACGAGCAGTACTTC	CASSATSGGSTYEQYF
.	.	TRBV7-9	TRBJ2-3	TGTGCCAGCACCCTCATCAGGGGTGGGCACGCTACGCAGTATTTT	CASTLIRGGHATQYF
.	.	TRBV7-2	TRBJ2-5	TGTGCCAGCAGCTTAGCGTTTTTCAAAGAGACCCAGTACTTC	CASSLAFFKETQYF
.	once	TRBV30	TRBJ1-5	TGTGCCTGGAGTGTACAGGGTTATAGCAATCAGCCCCAGCATTTT	CAWSVQGYSNQPQHF
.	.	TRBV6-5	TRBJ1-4	TGTGCCAGCAGGAAATTACTTAATGAAAAACTGTTTTTT	CASRKLLNEKLFF
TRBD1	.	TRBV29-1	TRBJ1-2	TGCAGCGCTCCGGGACAGGGGGCTCATGGCTACACCTTC	CSAPGQGAHGYTF
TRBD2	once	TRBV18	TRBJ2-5	TGTGCCAGCTCACCACCGAATCCTAAAGCGGGAATGGGAGAGACCCAGTACTTC	CASSPPNPKAGMGETQYF
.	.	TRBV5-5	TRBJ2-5	TGTGCCAGCAGCTTGTCAGGGCAAGAGACCCAGTACTTC	CASSLSGQETQYF
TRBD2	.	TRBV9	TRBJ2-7	TGTGCCAGCAGCGTGGGGACTAGCGGAACCGAGCAGTACTTC	CASSVGTSGTEQYF
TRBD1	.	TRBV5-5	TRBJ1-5	TGTGCCAGCAGCTGGAGGGACAGGGTCCCCCAGCCCCAGCATTTT	CASSWRDRVPQPQHF
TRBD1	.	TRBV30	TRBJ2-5	TGTGCCTGGAGTGCAGGGGGACAAGAGACCCAGTACTTC	CAWSAGGQETQYF
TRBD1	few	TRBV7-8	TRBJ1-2	TGTGCCAGCAGATCAGGACAGGGGGGTTCCTTCTATGGCTACACCTTC	CASRSGQGGSFYGYTF
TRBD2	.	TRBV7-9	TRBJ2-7	TGTGCCAGCAGCTTACTTGCGGGGGTAACCTACGAGCAGTACTTC	CASSLLAGVTYEQYF
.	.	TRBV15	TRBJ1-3	TGTGCCACCAGCAGCAGGACATTGGGAAACACCATATATTTT	CATSSRTLGNTIYF
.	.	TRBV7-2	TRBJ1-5	TGTGCCAGCAGCCTGCGGGAGGGCAATCAGCCCCAGCATTTT	CASSLREGNQPQHF
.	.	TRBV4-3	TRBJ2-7	TGCGCCAGCAGCCAAGCGGCGACAGGTGGGTCCTCCTACGAGCAGTACTTC	CASSQAATGGSSYEQYF
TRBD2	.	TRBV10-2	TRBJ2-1	TGCGCCAGCAGTCCTCTGGCGGGAGGCGACAATGAGCAGTTCTTC	CASSPLAGGDNEQFF
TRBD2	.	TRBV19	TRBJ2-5	TGTGCCAGTAGTGAACACCTAGCGGGAGCTGGGGAGACCCAGTACTTC	CASSEHLAGAGETQYF
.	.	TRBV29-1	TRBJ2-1	TGCAGCGTTGAAGATTATTTTGGCCCCACCTACAATGAGCAGTTCTTC	CSVEDYFGPTYNEQFF
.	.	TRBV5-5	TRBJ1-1	TGTGCCAGCAGCAGGGGGGGCCAAGGAAGGGGCACTGAAGCTTTCTTT	CASSRGGQGRGTEAFF
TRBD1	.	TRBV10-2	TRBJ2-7	TGCGCCAGCACTGAGGGGACAGGATTCGAAGAGCAGTACTTC	CASTEGTGFEEQYF
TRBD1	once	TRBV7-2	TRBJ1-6	TGTGCCAGCAGCCCCCGGACAGGGACTTACTCCTATAATTCACCCCTCCACTTT	CASSPRTGTYSYNSPLHF
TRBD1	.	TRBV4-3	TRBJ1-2	TGCGCCAGCAGCCAAGGGATCCCGGGACAGGTCCTTGGCTACACCTTC	CASSQGIPGQVLGYTF
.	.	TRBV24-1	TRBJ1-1	TGTGCCACCACAGGGATTCGGAACACTGAAGCTTTCTTT	CATTGIRNTEAFF
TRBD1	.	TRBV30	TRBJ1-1	TGTGCCTGGGGGACAGGGGACACTGAAGCTTTCTTT	CAWGTGDTEAFF
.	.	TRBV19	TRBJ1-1	TGTGCCAGTAGTCAGTTGAACACTGAAGCTTTCTTT	CASSQLNTEAFF
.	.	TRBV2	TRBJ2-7	TGTGCCAGCAGTGAAGCGGCTAGGGGCTTTCATTTC	CASSEAARGFHF
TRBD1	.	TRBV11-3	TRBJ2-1	TGTGCCAGCAGCTCGCGACAGGGGTTTGAGCAGTTCTTC	CASSSRQGFEQFF